In this sample, the clone carrying this T cell receptor (beta chain) turned up a few times. Its antigen is undetermined. The sample is drawn from a study of identical twins. Study-wide findings and caveats: Interpretation of the results relied on cross-sectional statistical analysis and not on following the same donors.

TCRdb independently ran MiXCR on the 5' RACE reads; one entry per CDR3 protein. The table has fewer than 500,000 distinct CDR3 sequences, 20% to 25% seen once. The CDR3 runs to 13 residues. V was clipped by 11 bases and J by 7 bases, with 18 bases between them. The same sample was also used in a study of T cells expressing NK-cell markers.

The receptor comes from a woman aged 18-29 years in good health. J is TRBJ2-1 and V is TRBV12-3 or TRBV12-4, with D possibly TRBD2 on 6 matching bases. The sequenced material came from CD4+ T cells sorted from blood. The CDR3 protein is CAAARGGWNEQFF. In DNA form, the CDR3 reads TGTGCCGCGGCAAGGGGAGGTTGGAATGAGCAGTTCTTC.